These 4 T cell receptor beta chains share one sample of origin, sequenced in a study of blood T cell repertoires in COVID-19. Profiling relied on immunoSEQ multiplex PCR, and the TCRdb table lists in-frame clones only, not all of them. The repertoire has 90,000 to 120,000 clones, 89% of them found once; the top ten carry 4.5% to 6%. What was sequenced was peripheral blood. The receptor set was obtained from a man between 40 and 49 years old with active or convalescent COVID-19.

By sample share, this clone is medium-sized (0.01 to 0.1%). The rearrangement uses TRBV28 and TRBJ2-5; TRBD2 is a possible D gene (6 bases). This CDR3 spans 14 amino acids. The V and J ends lost 3 bases and 5 bases respectively, with 13 bases between them. Germline lookup yields CDR1 MDHEN and CDR2 SYDVKM. The CDR3 loop reads CASSFLSGEETQYF. The CDR3 DNA reads TGTGCCAGCAGTTTTTTATCGGGGGAGGAGACCCAGTACTTC.

This clone was observed once. This chain uses TRBV29-1 with TRBJ1-1; D is ambiguous. CDR1 and CDR2 from the germline V gene are SQVTM and ANQGSEA. The V and J ends lost 0 bases and 2 bases respectively, with 7 bases between them. This CDR3 region has 13 residues. The CDR3 loop reads CSVEDPLNTEAFF. CDR3 coding DNA: TGCAGCGTTGAAGACCCCCTTAACACTGAAGCTTTCTTT.

The rearrangement links TRBV9 to TRBJ2-7, with TRBD2 identical over 12 bases. There are 14 residues in the CDR3. Trimming cost V 4 bases and J 4 bases; bases outside gene matches: 3. From germline, CDR1 is SGDLS and CDR2 YYNGEE. The DNA of the CDR3 is TGTGCCAGCAGCCCCGGGACTAGCGGGTACGAGCAGTACTTC. This translates into CASSPGTSGYEQYF.

Turning to this clone: Other DNA variants within this sample encode the same CDR3. J is TRBJ1-5 and V is TRBV30, with D perhaps matching TRBD1 (6 bases). CDR3 length: 14 amino acids. CDR1 is GTSNPN, CDR2 SVGIG, per germline (reference sequence). Trimming took off 2 bases at V and 2 bases at J, with 10 bases between the two ends. As DNA, the CDR3 is TGTGCCTGGAGTTGGGCAGGGGGCAATCAGCCCCAGCATTTT. Amino acid sequence: CAWSWAGGNQPQHF.